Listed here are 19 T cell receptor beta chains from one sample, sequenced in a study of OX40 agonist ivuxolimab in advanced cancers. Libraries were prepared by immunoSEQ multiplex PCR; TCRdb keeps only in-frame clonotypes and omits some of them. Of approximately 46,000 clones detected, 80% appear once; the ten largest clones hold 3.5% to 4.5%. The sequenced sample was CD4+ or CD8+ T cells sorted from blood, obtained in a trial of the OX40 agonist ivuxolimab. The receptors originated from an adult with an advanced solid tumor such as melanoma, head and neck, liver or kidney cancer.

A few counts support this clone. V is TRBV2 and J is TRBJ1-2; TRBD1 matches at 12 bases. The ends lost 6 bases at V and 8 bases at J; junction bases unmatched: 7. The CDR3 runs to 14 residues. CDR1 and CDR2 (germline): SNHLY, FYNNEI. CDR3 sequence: CASSAGQGARGYTF. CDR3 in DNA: TGTGCCAGCAGCGCGGGACAGGGGGCGCGAGGCTACACCTTC.

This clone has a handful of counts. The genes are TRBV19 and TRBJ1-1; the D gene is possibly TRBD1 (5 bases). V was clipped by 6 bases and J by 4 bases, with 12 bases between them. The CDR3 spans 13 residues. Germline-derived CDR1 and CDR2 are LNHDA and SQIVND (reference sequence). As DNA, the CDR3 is TGTGCCAGTAGGGGGCTTAAGATCACTGAAGCTTTCTTT. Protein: CASRGLKITEAFF. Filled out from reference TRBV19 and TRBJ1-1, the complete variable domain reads DGGITQSPKYLFRKEGQNVTLSCEQNLNHDAMYWYRQDPGQGLRLIYYSQIVNDFQKGDIAEGYSVSREKKESFPLTVTSAQKNPTAFYLCASRGLKITEAFFGQGTRLTVV.

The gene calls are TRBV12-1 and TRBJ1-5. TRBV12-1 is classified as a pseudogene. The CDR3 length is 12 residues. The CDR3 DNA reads TGTGCCAGCAGCTTTGTATGGCAGCCCCAGCATTTT. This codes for CASSFVWQPQHF.

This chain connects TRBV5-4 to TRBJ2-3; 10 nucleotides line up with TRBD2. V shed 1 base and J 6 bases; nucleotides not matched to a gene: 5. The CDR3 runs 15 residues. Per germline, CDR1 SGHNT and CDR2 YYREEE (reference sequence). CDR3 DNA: TGTGCCAGCAGCTTGAGCGGGGGGGTGGCGGATACGCAGTATTTT. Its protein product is CASSLSGGVADTQYF. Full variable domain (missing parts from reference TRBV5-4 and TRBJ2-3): ETGVTQSPTHLIKTRGQQVTLRCSSQSGHNTVSWYQQALGQGPQFIFQYYREEENGRGNFPPRFSGLQFPNYSSELNVNALELDDSALYLCASSLSGGVADTQYFGPGTRLTVL.

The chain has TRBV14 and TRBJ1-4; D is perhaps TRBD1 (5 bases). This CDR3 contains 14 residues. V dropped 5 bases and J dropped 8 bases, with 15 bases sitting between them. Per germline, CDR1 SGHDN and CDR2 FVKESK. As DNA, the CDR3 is TGTGCCAGCAGCTCTGCGGGGCGCGGGGAAAAACTGTTTTTT. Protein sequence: CASSSAGRGEKLFF.

CDR3 DNA: TGTGCCAGCAGCTCCAGGACGGGCAATCAGCCCCAGCATTTT. Its protein product is CASSSRTGNQPQHF. The chain links TRBV7-2 to TRBJ1-5, with D unresolved. V shed 4 bases and J shed 2 bases, with 9 bases lying between them. CDR3 length equals 14 residues. Germline CDR1 reads SGHTA; CDR2 reads FQGNSA.

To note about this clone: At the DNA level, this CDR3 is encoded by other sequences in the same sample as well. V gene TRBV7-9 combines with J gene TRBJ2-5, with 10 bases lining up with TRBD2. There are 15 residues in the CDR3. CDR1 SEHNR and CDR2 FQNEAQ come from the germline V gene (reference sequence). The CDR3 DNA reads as TGTGCTAGCGGACTAGCGGCCTCGTACCAAGAGACCCAGTACTTC. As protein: CASGLAASYQETQYF.

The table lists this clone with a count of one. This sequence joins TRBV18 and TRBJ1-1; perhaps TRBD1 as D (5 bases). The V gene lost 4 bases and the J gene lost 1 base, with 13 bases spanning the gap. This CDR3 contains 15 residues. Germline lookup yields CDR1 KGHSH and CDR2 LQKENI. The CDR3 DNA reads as TGTGCCAGCTCACGGGGGAGCGGAGAGAACACTGAAGCTTTCTTT. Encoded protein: CASSRGSGENTEAFF.

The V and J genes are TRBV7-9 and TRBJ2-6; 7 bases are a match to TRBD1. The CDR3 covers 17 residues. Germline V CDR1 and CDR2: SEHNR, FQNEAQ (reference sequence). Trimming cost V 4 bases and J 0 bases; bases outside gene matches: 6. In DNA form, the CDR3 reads TGTGCCAGCAGCTCGGGACAGTTCCTCTCTGGGGCCAACGTCCTGACTTTC. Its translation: CASSSGQFLSGANVLTF.

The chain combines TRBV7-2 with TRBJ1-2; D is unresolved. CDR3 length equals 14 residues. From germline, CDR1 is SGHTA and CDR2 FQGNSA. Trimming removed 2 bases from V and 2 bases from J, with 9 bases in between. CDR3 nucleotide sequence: TGTGCCAGCAGCTTAAGGAAGATCAACTATGGCTACACCTTC. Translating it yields CASSLRKINYGYTF.

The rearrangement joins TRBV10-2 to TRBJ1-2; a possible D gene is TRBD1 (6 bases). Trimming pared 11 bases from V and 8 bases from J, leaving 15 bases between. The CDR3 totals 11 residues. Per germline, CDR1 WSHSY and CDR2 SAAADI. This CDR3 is CALHREGGYTF. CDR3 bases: TGCGCCCTCCACAGGGAGGGCGGCTACACCTTC.

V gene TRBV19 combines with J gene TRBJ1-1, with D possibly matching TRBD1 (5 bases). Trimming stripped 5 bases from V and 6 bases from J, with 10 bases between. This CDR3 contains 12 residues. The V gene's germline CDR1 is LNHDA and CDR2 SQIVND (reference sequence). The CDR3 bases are TGTGCCAGTAGTGTACCGGGACCTGAAGCTTTCTTT. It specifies CASSVPGPEAFF.

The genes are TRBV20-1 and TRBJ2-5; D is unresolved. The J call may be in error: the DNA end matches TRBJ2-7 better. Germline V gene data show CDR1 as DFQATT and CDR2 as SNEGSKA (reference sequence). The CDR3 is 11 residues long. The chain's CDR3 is CSALTSYEQYF. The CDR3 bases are TGCAGTGCCCTCACCTCCTACGAGCAGTACTTC.

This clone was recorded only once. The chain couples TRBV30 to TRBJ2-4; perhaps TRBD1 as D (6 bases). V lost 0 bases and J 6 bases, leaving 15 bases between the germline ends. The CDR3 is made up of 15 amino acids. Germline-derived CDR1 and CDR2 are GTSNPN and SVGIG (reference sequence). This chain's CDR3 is CAWSVPLEQGNIQYF. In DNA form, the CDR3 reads TGTGCCTGGAGTGTACCGTTGGAACAGGGAAACATTCAGTACTTC.

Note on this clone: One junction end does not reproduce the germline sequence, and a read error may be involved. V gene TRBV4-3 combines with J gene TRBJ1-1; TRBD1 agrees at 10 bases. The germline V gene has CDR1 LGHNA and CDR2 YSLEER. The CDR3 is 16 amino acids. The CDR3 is CASRQDRGLRGTEAFF. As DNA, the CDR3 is TGCGCCAGCAGGCAAGACAGGGGGCTCAGGGGCACTGAAGCTTTCTTT.

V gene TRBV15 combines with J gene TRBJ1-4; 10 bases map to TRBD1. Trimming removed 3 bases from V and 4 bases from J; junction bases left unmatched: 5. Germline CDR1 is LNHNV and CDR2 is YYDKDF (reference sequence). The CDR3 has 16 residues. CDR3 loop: CATSRFGQGGNEKLFF. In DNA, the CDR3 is TGTGCCACCAGCAGGTTCGGACAGGGGGGTAATGAAAAACTGTTTTTT.

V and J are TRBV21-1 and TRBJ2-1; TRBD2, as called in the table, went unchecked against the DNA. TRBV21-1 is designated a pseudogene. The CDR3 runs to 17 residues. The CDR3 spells CASSFWETSERRGEQFF. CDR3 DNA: TGTGCCAGCAGCTTCTGGGAGACTAGCGAGAGAAGAGGTGAGCAGTTCTTC.

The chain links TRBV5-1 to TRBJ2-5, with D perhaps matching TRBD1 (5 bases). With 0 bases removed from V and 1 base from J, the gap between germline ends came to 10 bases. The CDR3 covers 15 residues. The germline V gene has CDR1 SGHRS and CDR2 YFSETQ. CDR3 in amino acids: CASSLARASQETQYF. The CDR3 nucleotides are TGCGCCAGCAGCTTGGCCAGGGCTAGCCAAGAGACCCAGTACTTC.

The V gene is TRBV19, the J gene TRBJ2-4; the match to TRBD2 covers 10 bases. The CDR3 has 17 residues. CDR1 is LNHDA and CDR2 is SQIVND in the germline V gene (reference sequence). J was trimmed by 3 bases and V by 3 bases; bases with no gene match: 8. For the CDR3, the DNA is TGTGCCAGTAGTATGGGTAGGACTAGCGGACTCAAAAACATTCAGTACTTC. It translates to CASSMGRTSGLKNIQYF.